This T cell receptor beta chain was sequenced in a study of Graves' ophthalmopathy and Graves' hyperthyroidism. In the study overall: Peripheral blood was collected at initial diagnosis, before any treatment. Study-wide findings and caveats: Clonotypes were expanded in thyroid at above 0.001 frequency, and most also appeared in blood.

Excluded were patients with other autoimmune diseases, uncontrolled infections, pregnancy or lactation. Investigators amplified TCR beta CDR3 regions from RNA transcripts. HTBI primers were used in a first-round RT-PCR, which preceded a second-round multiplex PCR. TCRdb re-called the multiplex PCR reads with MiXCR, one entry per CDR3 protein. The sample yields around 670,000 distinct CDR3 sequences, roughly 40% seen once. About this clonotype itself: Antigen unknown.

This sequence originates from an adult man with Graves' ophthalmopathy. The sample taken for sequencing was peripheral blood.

CDR3 nucleotide sequence: TGTGCCATCAGTGAGTCTGGGATTATGAACACTGAAGCTTTCTTT. Its translation is CAISESGIMNTEAFF. The chain combines TRBV10-3 with TRBJ1-1; D unclear. V lost 0 bases, J lost 0 bases, and 8 bases lay in between. The length of the CDR3 is 15 residues. Looked up from germline, CDR1 is ENHRY and CDR2 is SYGVKD.